This TCR beta chain was obtained from a study of persistence of HIV-infected CD4 T cells. Across the whole study: Donors were ART-treated; their CMV- and Gag-responding CD4+ T cells were isolated.

Trimming removed 2 bases at V and 6 bases at J, with 14 bases between. The CDR3 consists of 15 residues. Germline CDR1 MRHNA, CDR2 SNTAGT. About this clone itself: The antigen is unknown.

Regarding the study as a whole: TCR oligoclonality correlated with proviral oligoclonality in the same sorted populations. TCRbeta richness was lower in CMV- and Gag-responding cells than in anti-CD3/anti-CD28-responding cells.

This was the immunoSEQ version 4 assay in survey mode. Using immunoSEQ multiplex PCR, the repertoire was profiled, and TCRdb retains in-frame clones only, with some absent. The sample holds about 37,000 clones, 80% seen once. Cells were stimulated with CMV-infected fibroblast lysates at roughly 10 ug/mL. CD40L/CD69 double-negative CD45RO-high memory CD4+ T cells were collected. The TCR comes from an adult man with HIV who was CMV-seropositive. Here the sequenced sample was CD4+ T cells sorted from PBMCs after roughly 20-hour stimulation, taken from a patient who received antiretroviral therapy. This sequence joins TRBV6-4 and TRBJ2-1; D ambiguous. The CDR3 DNA sequence: TGTGCCAGCAGTGACGGTTCAGGTCGGCTCAATGAGCAGTTCTTC. This encodes CASSDGSGRLNEQFF.